This T cell receptor (beta chain) was obtained from a study of T cell responses to AZD1222 COVID-19 vaccine. The protocol was immunoSEQ multiplex PCR, while the TCRdb copy is restricted to in-frame clones and leaves out a portion. Of some 150,000 clones listed, roughly 90% are singletons. The study, taken as a whole, reports: Compared with day 0, the breadth and depth of the Spike-specific TCR repertoire rose significantly after two doses of AZD1222. There were mostly white British donors and more females than males, and clonal diversity was possibly underestimated. Unmutated variant regions reportedly attract nearly half of all spike-specific TCRs.

The germline V gene has CDR1 SGHTA and CDR2 FQGNSA. Trimming removed 6 bases at V and 3 bases at J, with 11 bases between. The CDR3 covers 14 residues. Remarks on this clone: Its antigen remains unknown.

This chain joins TRBV7-2 and TRBJ1-4, with D perhaps TRBD1 (5 bases). This receptor was identified in an adult in good health. This material consisted of peripheral blood, taken on day 0 of AZD1222 vaccination. The CDR3 loop reads CASSRGIANEKLFF. The CDR3 bases are TGTGCCAGCAGTCGGGGGATAGCTAATGAAAAACTGTTTTTT.